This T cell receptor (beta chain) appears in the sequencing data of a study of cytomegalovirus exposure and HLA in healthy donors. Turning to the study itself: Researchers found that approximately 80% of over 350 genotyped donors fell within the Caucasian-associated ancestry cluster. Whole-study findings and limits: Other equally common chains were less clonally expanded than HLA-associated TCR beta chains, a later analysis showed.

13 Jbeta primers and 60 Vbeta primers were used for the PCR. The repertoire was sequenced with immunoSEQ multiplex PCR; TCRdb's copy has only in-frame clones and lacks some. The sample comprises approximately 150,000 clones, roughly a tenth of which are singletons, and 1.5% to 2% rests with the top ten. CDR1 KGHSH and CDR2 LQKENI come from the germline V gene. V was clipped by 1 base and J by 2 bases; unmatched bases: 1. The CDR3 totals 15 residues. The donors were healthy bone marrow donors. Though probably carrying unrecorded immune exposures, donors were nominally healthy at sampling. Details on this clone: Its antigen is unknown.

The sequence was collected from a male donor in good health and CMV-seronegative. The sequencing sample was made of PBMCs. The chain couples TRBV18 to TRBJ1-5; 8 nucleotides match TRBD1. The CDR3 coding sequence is TGTGCCAGCTCACCACAGGGACAGGGCAATCAGCCCCAGCATTTT. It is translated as CASSPQGQGNQPQHF.